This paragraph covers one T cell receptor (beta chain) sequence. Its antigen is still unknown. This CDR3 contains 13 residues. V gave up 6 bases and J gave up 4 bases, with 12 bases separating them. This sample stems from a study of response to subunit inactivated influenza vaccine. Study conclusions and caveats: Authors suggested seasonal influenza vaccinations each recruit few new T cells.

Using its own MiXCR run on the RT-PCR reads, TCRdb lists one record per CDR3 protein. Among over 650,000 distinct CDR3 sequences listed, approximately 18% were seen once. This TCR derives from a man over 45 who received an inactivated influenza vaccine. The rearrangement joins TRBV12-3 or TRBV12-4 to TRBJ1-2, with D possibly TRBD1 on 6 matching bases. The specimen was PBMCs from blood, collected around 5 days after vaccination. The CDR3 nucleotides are TGTGCCAGCAGCCCGGGACACCTCTATGGCTACACCTTC. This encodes CASSPGHLYGYTF.